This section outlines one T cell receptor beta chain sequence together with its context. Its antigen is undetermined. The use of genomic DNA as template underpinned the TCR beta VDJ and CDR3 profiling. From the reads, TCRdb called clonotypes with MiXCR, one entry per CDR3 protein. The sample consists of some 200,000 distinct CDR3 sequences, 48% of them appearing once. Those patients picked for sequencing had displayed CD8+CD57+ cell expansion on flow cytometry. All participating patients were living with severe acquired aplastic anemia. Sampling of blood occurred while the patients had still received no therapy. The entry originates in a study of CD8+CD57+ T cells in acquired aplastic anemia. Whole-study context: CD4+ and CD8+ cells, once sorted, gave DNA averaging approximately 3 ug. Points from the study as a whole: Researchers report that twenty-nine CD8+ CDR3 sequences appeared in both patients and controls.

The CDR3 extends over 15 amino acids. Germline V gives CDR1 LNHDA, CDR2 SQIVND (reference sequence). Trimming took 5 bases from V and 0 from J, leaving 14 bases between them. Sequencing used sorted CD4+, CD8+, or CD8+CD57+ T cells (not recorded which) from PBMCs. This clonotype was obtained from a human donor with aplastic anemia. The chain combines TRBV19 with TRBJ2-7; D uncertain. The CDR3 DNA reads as TGTGCCAGTAGTGCCCGCCGGGTCAGCTCCTACGAGCAGTACTTC. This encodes CASSARRVSSYEQYF.